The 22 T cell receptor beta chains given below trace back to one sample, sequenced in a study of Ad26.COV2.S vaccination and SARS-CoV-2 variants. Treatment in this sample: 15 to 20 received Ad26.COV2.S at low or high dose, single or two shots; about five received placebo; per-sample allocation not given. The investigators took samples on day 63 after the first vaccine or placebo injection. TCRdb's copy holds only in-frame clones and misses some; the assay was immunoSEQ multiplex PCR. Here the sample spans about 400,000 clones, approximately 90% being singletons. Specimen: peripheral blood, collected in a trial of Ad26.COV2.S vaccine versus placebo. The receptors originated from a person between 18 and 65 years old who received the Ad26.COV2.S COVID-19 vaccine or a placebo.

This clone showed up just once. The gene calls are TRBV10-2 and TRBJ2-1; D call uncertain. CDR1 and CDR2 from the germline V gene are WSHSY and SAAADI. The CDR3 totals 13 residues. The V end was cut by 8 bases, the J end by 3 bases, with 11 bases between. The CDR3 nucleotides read TGCGCCAGCGGTCTCGCGGACTACAATGAGCAGTTCTTC. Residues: CASGLADYNEQFF.

CDR3 sequence: CASTKGRGYGYTF. The DNA of the CDR3 is TGTGCCAGCACCAAAGGCAGGGGCTATGGCTACACCTTC. This chain connects TRBV21-1 to TRBJ1-2; the table gives TRBD1 as D, unverified against the DNA. TRBV21-1 is marked as a pseudogene. The CDR3 spans 13 residues.

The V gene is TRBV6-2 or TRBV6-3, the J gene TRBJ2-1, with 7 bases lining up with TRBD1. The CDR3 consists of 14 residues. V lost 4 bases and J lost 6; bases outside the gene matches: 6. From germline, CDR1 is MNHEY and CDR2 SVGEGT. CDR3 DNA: TGTGCCAGCAGTTCGGGACAGAAAGTCAATGAGCAGTTCTTC. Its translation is CASSSGQKVNEQFF.

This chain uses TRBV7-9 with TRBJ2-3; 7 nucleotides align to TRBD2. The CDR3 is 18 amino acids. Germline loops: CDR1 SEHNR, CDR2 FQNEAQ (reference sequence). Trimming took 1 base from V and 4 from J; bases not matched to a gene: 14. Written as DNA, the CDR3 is TGTGCCAGCAGCTTAGGGGTCGGGCGGGGGAAGGCTGCAGATACGCAGTATTTT. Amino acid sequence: CASSLGVGRGKAADTQYF.

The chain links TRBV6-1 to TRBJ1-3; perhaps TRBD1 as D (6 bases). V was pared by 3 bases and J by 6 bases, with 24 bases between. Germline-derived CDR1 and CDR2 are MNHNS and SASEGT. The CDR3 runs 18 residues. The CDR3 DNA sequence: TGTGCCAGCAGTGATTGGGAATGGTCGGGGGGCTTAGAAAACACCATATATTTT. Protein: CASSDWEWSGGLENTIYF.

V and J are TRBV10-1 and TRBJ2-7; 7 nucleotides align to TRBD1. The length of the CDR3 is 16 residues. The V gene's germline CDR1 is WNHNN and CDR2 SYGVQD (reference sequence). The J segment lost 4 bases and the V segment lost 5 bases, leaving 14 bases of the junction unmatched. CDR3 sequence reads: CASSSPGDRVPYEQYF. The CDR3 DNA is TGCGCCAGCAGTTCTCCAGGGGACAGAGTCCCTTACGAGCAGTACTTC.

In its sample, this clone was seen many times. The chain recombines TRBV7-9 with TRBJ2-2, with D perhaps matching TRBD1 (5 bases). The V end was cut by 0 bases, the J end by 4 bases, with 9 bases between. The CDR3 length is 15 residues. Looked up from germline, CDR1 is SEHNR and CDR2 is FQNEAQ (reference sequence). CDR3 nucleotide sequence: TGTGCCAGCAGCTTAGCAGGGGCGGTCACCGGGGAGCTGTTTTTT. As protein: CASSLAGAVTGELFF.

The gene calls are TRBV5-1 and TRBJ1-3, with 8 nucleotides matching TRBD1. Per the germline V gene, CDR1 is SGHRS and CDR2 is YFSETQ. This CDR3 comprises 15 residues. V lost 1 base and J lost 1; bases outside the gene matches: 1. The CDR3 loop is CASSLQGASGNTIYF. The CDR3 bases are TGCGCCAGCAGCTTGCAGGGGGCTTCTGGAAACACCATATATTTT.

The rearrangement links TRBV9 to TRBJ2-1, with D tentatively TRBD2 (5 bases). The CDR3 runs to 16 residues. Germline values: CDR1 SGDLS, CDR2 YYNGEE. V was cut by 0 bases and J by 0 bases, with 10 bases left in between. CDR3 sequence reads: CASSVARVSSYNEQFF. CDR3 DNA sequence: TGTGCCAGCAGCGTAGCGCGGGTGAGCTCCTACAATGAGCAGTTCTTC.

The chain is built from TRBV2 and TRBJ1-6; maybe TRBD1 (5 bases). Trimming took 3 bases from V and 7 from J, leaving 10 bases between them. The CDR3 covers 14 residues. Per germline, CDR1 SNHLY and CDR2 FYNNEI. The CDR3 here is CASSDQGGNSPLHF. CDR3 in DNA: TGTGCCAGCAGTGACCAGGGAGGGAATTCACCCCTCCACTTT.

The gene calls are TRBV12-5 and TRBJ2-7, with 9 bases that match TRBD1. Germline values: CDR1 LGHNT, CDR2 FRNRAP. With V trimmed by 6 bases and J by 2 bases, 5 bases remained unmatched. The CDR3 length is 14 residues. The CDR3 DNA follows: TGTGCTAGTGGCCTGGGACAGGGACCCTACGAGCAGTACTTC. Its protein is CASGLGQGPYEQYF.

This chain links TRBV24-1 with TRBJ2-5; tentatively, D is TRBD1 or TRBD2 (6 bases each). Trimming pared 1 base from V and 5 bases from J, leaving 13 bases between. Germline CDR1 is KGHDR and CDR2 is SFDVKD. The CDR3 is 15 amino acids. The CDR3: CATSDFVGGDETQYF. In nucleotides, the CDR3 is TGTGCCACCAGTGATTTCGTGGGGGGCGATGAGACCCAGTACTTC.

For the CDR3, the DNA is TGTGCCAGGATCTTGGGACAGGGGGAGGACTATGGCTACACCTTC. The encoded protein is CARILGQGEDYGYTF. The chain employs TRBV2 and TRBJ1-2, with TRBD1 matching over 11 bases. V lost 9 bases and J lost 3; bases outside the gene matches: 9. Germline assignment: CDR1 SNHLY and CDR2 FYNNEI. This CDR3 has 15 amino acids.

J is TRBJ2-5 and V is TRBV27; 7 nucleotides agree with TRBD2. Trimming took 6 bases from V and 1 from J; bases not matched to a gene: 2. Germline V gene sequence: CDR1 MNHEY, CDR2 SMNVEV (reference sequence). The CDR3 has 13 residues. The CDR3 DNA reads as TGTGCCAGCAGAAGGACTAGCCAAGAGACCCAGTACTTC. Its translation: CASRRTSQETQYF.

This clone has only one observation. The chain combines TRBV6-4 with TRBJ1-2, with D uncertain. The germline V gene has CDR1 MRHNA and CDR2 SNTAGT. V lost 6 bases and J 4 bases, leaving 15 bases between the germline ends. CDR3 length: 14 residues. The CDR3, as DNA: TGTGCCAGCAGACACAGCGCCTCGTTCTATGGCTACACCTTC. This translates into CASRHSASFYGYTF.

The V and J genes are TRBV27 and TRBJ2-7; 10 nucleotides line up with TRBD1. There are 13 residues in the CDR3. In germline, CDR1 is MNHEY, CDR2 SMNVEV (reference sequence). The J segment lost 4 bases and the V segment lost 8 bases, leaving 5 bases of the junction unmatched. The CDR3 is CASGPGQGYEQYF. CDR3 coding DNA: TGTGCCAGCGGCCCGGGACAGGGGTACGAGCAGTACTTC.

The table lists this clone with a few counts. DNA for the CDR3: TGCGCCAGCAGTTCCCGAGGGGACAGGGTGGTAGATCAGCCCCAGCATTTT. It yields the protein CASSSRGDRVVDQPQHF. The V call is TRBV23-1, the J call TRBJ1-5, with TRBD1 matching 9 bases. TRBV23-1 is flagged as an ORF with uncertain function. The CDR3 contains 17 residues. With V trimmed by 5 bases and J by 5 bases, 13 bases remained unmatched.

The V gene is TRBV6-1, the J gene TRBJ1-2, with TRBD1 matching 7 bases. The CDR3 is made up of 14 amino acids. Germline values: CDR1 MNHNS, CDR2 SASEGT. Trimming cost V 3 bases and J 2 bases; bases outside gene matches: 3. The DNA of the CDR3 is TGTGCCAGCAGTGACAGGGGGACGAACTATGGCTACACCTTC. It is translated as CASSDRGTNYGYTF.

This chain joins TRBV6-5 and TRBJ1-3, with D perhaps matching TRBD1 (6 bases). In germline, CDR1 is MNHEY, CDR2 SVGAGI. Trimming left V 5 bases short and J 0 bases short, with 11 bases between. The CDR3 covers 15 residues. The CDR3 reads CASSQGTVSGNTIYF. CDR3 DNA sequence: TGTGCCAGCAGTCAGGGGACGGTCTCTGGAAACACCATATATTTT.

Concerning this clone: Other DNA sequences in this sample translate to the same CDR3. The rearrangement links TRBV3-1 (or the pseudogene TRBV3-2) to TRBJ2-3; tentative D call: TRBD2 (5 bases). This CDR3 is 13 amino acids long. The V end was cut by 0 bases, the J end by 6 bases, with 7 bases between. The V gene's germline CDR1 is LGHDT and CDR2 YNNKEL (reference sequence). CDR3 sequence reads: CASSQEVADTQYF. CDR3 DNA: TGTGCCAGCAGCCAAGAAGTAGCGGATACGCAGTATTTT.

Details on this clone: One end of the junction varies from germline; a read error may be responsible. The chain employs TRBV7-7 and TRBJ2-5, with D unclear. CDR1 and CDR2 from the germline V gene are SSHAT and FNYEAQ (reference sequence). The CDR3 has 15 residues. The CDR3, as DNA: TGTGCTAGCAGCTTCGGGTTTAAACGGCAAGAGACCCAGTACTTC. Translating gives CASSFGFKRQETQYF.

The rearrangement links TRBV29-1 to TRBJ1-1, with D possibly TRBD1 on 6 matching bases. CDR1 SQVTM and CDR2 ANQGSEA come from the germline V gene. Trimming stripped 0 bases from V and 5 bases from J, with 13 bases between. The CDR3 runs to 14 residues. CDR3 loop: CSVEEGGRGTEAFF. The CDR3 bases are TGCAGCGTTGAAGAGGGGGGCCGTGGGACTGAAGCTTTCTTT.